This T cell receptor beta chain was profiled in a study of human T cells and chemical hapten exposure. Looking at the study overall: The sensitizer, 2% DPC, was used on around 2 cm by around 2 cm of upper inner arm skin.

As for time point: patch test 1, 2 weeks after DPC sensitization. Treatment denoted: therapeutic diphenylcyclopropenone sensitization with weekly scalp DPC. TCRdb used MiXCR to reprocess the RACE reads, holding one entry per CDR3 protein. The sample comprises around 340,000 distinct CDR3 sequences, approximately 6.3% of which are singletons, and 8.4% rests with the top ten. V was shortened by 10 bases and J by 5 bases, with 21 bases between the two germline ends. Germline CDR1 and CDR2: SNHLY and FYNNEI. The CDR3 is 14 amino acids. The chain has TRBV2 and TRBJ2-7; TRBD1 or TRBD2 may be the D gene (5 bases each). The receptor comes from a woman aged 18-29 years with alopecia areata. Some clones in this sample may be carry-over from other donors' samples. The input for sequencing was whole blood, taken in connection with sensitization to the hapten diphenylcyclopropenone (DPC). CDR3 sequence reads: CATQKTTRGDEQYF. CDR3 coding DNA: TGTGCCACCCAAAAGACGACCCGAGGGGACGAGCAGTACTTC.